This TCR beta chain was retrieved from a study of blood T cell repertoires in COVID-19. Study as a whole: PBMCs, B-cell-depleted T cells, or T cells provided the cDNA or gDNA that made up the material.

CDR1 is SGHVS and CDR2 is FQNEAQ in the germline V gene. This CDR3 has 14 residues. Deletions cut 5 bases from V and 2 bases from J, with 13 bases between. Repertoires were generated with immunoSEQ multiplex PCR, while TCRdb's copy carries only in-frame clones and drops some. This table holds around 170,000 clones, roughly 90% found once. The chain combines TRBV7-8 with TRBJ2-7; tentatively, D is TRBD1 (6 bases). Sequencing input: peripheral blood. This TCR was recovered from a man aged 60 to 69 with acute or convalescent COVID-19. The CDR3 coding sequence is TGTGCCAGCAGCCGTAGACAGGAAGCCTACGAGCAGTACTTC. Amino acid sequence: CASSRRQEAYEQYF.